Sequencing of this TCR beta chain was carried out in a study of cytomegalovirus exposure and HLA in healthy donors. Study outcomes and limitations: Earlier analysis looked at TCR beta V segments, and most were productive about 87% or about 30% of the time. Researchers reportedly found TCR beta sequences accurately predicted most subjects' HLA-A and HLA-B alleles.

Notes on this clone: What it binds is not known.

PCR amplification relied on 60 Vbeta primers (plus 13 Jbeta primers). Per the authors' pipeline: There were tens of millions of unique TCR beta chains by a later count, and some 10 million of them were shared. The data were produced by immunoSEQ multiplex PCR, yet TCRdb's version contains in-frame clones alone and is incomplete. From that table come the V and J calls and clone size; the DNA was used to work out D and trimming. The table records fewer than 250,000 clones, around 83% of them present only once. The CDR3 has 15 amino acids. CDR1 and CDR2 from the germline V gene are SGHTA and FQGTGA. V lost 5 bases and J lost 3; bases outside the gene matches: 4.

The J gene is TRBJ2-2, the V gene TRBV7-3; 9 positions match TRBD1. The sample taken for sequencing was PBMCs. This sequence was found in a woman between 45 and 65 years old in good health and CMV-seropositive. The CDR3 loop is CASSVTGGDTGELFF. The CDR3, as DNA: TGTGCCAGCAGCGTGACAGGGGGGGACACCGGGGAGCTGTTTTTT.